This T cell receptor (beta chain) appears in the sequencing data of a study of regulatory T cells in long-lasting Graves disease. The overall study: Graves' patients diagnosed newly had used antithyroid drugs under 3 months.

This clonotype was detected a few times. The CDR3 contains 13 residues. Germline CDR1 and CDR2: LGHDT and YNNKEL (reference sequence). Time point defined: newly diagnosed GD, antithyroid drugs for less than 3 months. RNA extracted from PBMCs served as the sequencing template. EDTA tubes received roughly 9.7 milliliters of drawn peripheral blood. Arm-PCR of CDR3 regions with iRepertoire HTBI primers generated TCR beta libraries. Each CDR3 protein gets one entry after TCRdb re-called the multiplex PCR reads with MiXCR. The sample shows about 440,000 distinct CDR3 sequences, about 15% of them seen only once. The sample was also linked to a second study, of T cells in Graves' hyperthyroidism and ophthalmopathy. From that paper: Clonotypes that were expanded in thyroid above 0.001 mostly appeared in blood too.

V is TRBV3-1 and J is TRBJ2-3; D is unclear. The assigned J gene may be wrong: the sequence end matches TRBJ2-5 better. The receptor was derived from a woman aged 30 to 39 with Graves disease. Sequenced material: peripheral blood mononuclear cells (PBMCs), taken at new diagnosis, from a patient treated with antithyroid drugs. CDR3 coding DNA: TGTGCCAGCAGCCTATTAACTACGGAGACCCAGTACTTC. Its protein is CASSLLTTETQYF.